Listed here are 9 T cell receptor beta chains from one sample, sequenced in a study of cytomegalovirus exposure and HLA in healthy donors. Use of 60 Vbeta and 13 Jbeta primers characterized the PCR. TCRdb's table, derived via immunoSEQ multiplex PCR, lists solely in-frame clones and lacks some. Among about 190,000 clones listed, 84% were seen once. Sequencing was performed on PBMCs. These TCRs come from a woman between 50 and 59 years old in good health and CMV-seropositive.

V gene TRBV4-2 combines with J gene TRBJ2-7, with 11 bases fitting TRBD2. This CDR3 is 17 amino acids long. With V trimmed by 4 bases and J by 3 bases, 11 bases remained unmatched. Germline CDR1 is LGHNA and CDR2 is YNFKEQ. CDR3 region: CASSPRASGGPIYEQYF. The CDR3, as DNA: TGTGCCAGCAGCCCCCGGGCTAGCGGGGGGCCCATCTACGAGCAGTACTTC.

The rearrangement uses TRBV6-1 and TRBJ1-1, with 9 bases aligning to TRBD1. Trimming took 5 bases from V and 7 from J; bases not matched to a gene: 8. This CDR3 is 14 amino acids long. Germline V gene lookup returns CDR1 MNHNS and CDR2 SASEGT. The CDR3 loop is CASSPRTGEDEAFF. CDR3 sequence (DNA): TGTGCCAGCAGTCCCCGGACAGGGGAAGATGAAGCTTTCTTT.

This chain uses TRBV6-5 with TRBJ2-7; maybe TRBD1 (6 bases). Deletions cut 10 bases from V and 5 bases from J, with 15 bases between. The CDR3 has 12 amino acids. The germline V gene has CDR1 MNHEY and CDR2 SVGAGI. CDR3 coding DNA: TGTGCCATAATGGACAGACTCAACGAGCAGTACTTC. It encodes CAIMDRLNEQYF.

To note about this clone: The same CDR3 also results from other DNA sequences found in this sample. The chain joins TRBV6-5 to TRBJ2-7; maybe TRBD1 (6 bases). Trimming took 2 bases from V and 3 from J, leaving 8 bases between them. The germline CDR1 and CDR2 sequences are MNHEY and SVGAGI. There are 13 residues in the CDR3. The DNA for the CDR3 is TGTGCCAGCAGTTACGGCAGGGGCTACGAGCAGTACTTC. Translated: CASSYGRGYEQYF.

The rearrangement joins TRBV10-2 to TRBJ1-2, with D perhaps matching TRBD1 (6 bases). Germline V gives CDR1 WSHSY, CDR2 SAAADI. This CDR3 has 15 residues. Trimming pared 0 bases from V and 4 bases from J, leaving 12 bases between. For the CDR3, the DNA is TGCGCCAGCAGTGAGTCGAGGGGACAAACCTATGGCTACACCTTC. Its protein is CASSESRGQTYGYTF.

The rearrangement uses TRBV27 and TRBJ2-3; the match to TRBD1 covers 7 bases. The V and J ends lost 6 bases and 5 bases, in that order; junction bases with no gene match: 5. Germline CDR1 and CDR2: MNHEY and SMNVEV (reference sequence). The CDR3 has 13 amino acids. As DNA, the CDR3 is TGTGCCAGCAGCCGGGACAGAGGAGATACGCAGTATTTT. Translated: CASSRDRGDTQYF.

CDR3 amino acids: CASSGPPGGGADNEQFF. In DNA, the CDR3 is TGTGCCAGCAGTGGCCCCCCCGGTGGGGGGGCCGACAATGAGCAGTTCTTC. The V gene is TRBV2, the J gene TRBJ2-1; possible D gene TRBD2, 7 bases. Trimming took off 4 bases at V and 5 bases at J, with 21 bases between the two ends. This CDR3 is 17 amino acids long. CDR1 and CDR2 (germline): SNHLY, FYNNEI.

The CDR3 spells CASSYGQGVGSPLHF. The CDR3 region has the DNA TGTGCCAGCAGTTACGGGCAGGGTGTGGGATCACCCCTCCACTTT. The rearrangement uses TRBV6-5 and TRBJ1-6, with D possibly being TRBD1 (5 bases). Trimming cost V 2 bases and J 10 bases, with 15 bases left between them. This CDR3 spans 15 amino acids. Germline CDR1 reads MNHEY; CDR2 reads SVGAGI.

As to this clone: Mismatch with germline at one junction end may stem from a read error. The chain is built from TRBV5-6 and TRBJ2-4, with D possibly TRBD1 on 6 matching bases. The CDR3 has 13 amino acids. Germline lookup yields CDR1 SGHDT and CDR2 YYEEEE. The chain's CDR3 is CASSLAGLGTSPF. The CDR3 DNA follows: TGTGCCAGCAGCTTGGCCGGGTTAGGGACAAGTCCTTTC. The variable domain in full, with the rest retrieved from reference TRBV5-6 and TRBJ2-4, is DAGVTQSPTHLIKTRGQQVTLRCSPKSGHDTVSWYQQALGQGPQFIFQYYEEEERQRGNFPDRFSGHQFPNYSSELNVNALLLGDSALYLCASSLAGLGTSPFGAGTRLSVL.